Following are 17 T cell receptor beta chains from one sample sequenced in a study of blood T cell repertoires in COVID-19. Method: immunoSEQ multiplex PCR; TCRdb's copy keeps in-frame clones and lacks some. The table records roughly 250,000 clones, around 83% of them present only once. Sequencing was done on a sample of peripheral blood. These receptors originate from a woman aged 60-75 years with active or convalescent COVID-19.

The J gene is TRBJ2-7, the V gene TRBV5-1, with D possibly matching TRBD1 (5 bases). V shed 1 base and J shed 5 bases, with 22 bases lying between them. The CDR3 is 17 amino acids. CDR1 and CDR2 from the germline V gene are SGHRS and YFSETQ. As DNA, the CDR3 is TGCGCCAGCAGCTTGATATATAGGGGATCGATCCAAAACGAGCAGTACTTC. It yields the protein CASSLIYRGSIQNEQYF.

The rearrangement joins TRBV28 to TRBJ2-1, with 15 bases that match TRBD2. V shed 0 bases and J 9 bases; nucleotides not matched to a gene: 3. Looked up from germline, CDR1 is MDHEN and CDR2 is SYDVKM. This CDR3 has 16 residues. The CDR3: CASSLWGTSGGSEQFF. CDR3 bases: TGTGCCAGCAGTTTATGGGGGACTAGCGGGGGGAGTGAGCAGTTCTTC.

The gene calls are TRBV7-8 and TRBJ2-1; D is unresolved. The V and J ends lost 3 bases and 0 bases respectively, with 9 bases between them. Germline CDR1 is SGHVS and CDR2 is FQNEAQ. CDR3 length equals 15 residues. CDR3: CASSFSEISYNEQFF. Here the CDR3 DNA reads TGTGCCAGCAGCTTTTCCGAGATCTCCTACAATGAGCAGTTCTTC. The whole variable domain, filled in from reference TRBV7-8 and TRBJ2-1, reads GAGVSQSPRYKVAKRGQDVALRCDPISGHVSLFWYQQALGQGPEFLTYFQNEAQLDKSGLPSDRFFAERPEGSVSTLKIQRTQQEDSAVYLCASSFSEISYNEQFFGPGTRLTVL.

The chain carries TRBV6-5 and TRBJ2-1, with D possibly matching TRBD2 (6 bases). This CDR3 is 15 amino acids long. V was pared by 2 bases and J by 7 bases, with 15 bases between. Germline loops: CDR1 MNHEY, CDR2 SVGAGI. Here the CDR3 reads CASSYRGSGGNEQFF. The CDR3 region has the DNA TGTGCCAGCAGTTACCGAGGGTCTGGAGGGAATGAGCAGTTCTTC.

The gene calls are TRBV4-3 and TRBJ1-2; D not certain. This CDR3 has 14 amino acids. Between the trimmed V and J ends, which lost 3 bases and 4 bases, there was a span of 12 bases. Germline V gives CDR1 LGHNA, CDR2 YSLEER. DNA of the CDR3: TGCGCCAGCAGCCAGGACTTTTTAAGCTATGGCTACACCTTC. It is translated as CASSQDFLSYGYTF.

V is TRBV11-2 and J is TRBJ2-7, with 7 nucleotides matching TRBD1. Trimming at V came to 5 bases and at J to 6 bases, leaving 10 bases not matched to a gene. CDR1 is SGHAT and CDR2 is FQNNGV in the germline V gene. This CDR3 contains 14 residues. DNA of the CDR3: TGTGCCAGCAGCAACAACGACAGGGCCGGCGAGCAGTACTTC. Translation: CASSNNDRAGEQYF.

The chain has TRBV20-1 and TRBJ1-2; 9 nucleotides agree with TRBD1. V gave up 3 bases and J gave up 8 bases; unmatched junction bases: 10. The CDR3 sequence is 14 residues long. The germline gives CDR1 DFQATT, CDR2 SNEGSKA (reference sequence). CDR3 DNA: TGCAGTGCTAGTCCCGACAGGGGGGTGGAGGGCTACACCTTC. This sequence encodes CSASPDRGVEGYTF.

The chain has TRBV11-2 and TRBJ1-3, with D unclear. The CDR3 loop spans 14 amino acids. CDR1 and CDR2 from the germline V gene are SGHAT and FQNNGV. V was cut by 0 bases and J by 1 base, with 4 bases left in between. The CDR3 loop reads CASSLERSGNTIYF. As DNA, the CDR3 is TGTGCCAGCAGCTTAGAGAGGTCTGGAAACACCATATATTTT.

There are a few counts of this clone. The chain carries TRBV5-1 and TRBJ1-1, with 7 bases identical to TRBD1. The CDR3 sequence is 13 residues long. The V gene's germline CDR1 is SGHRS and CDR2 YFSETQ. V shed 0 bases and J 8 bases; nucleotides not matched to a gene: 4. The chain's CDR3 is CASSLGTGVEAFF. In DNA form, the CDR3 reads TGCGCCAGCAGCTTGGGCACAGGGGTGGAAGCTTTCTTT.

The V and J genes are TRBV9 and TRBJ1-1; possibly TRBD1 for D (6 bases). The CDR3 runs 14 residues. With 2 bases removed from V and 0 bases from J, the gap between germline ends came to 8 bases. The germline V gene encodes CDR1 SGDLS and CDR2 YYNGEE. The CDR3 loop reads CASSVRDMNTEAFF. The CDR3 bases are TGTGCCAGCAGCGTCCGGGACATGAACACTGAAGCTTTCTTT.

For the CDR3, the DNA is TGTGCCAGCAGCTCCAGGGAGGGTTGGACTGAAGCTTTCTTT. Translated, it gives CASSSREGWTEAFF. The chain employs TRBV7-2 and TRBJ1-1; D possibly corresponds to TRBD1 (5 bases). V shed 4 bases and J shed 5 bases, with 14 bases lying between them. CDR1 is SGHTA and CDR2 is FQGNSA in the germline V gene. This CDR3 comprises 14 residues.

This sequence joins TRBV30 and TRBJ2-1; TRBD2 matches 8 bases. This CDR3 contains 14 residues. V lost 4 bases and J lost 6; bases outside the gene matches: 8. Germline lookup yields CDR1 GTSNPN and CDR2 SVGIG (reference sequence). The CDR3 nucleotides are TGTGCCTGGACGGGGGGGCAGGTAGGCAATGAGCAGTTCTTC. Amino acid sequence: CAWTGGQVGNEQFF.

This chain joins TRBV4-1 and TRBJ1-2; the match to TRBD1 covers 7 bases. With V trimmed by 0 bases and J by 2 bases, 6 bases remained unmatched. This CDR3 comprises 16 residues. The germline gives CDR1 MGHRA, CDR2 YSYEKL. The DNA of the CDR3 is TGCGCCAGCAGCCAAGACCAGACAGGGATCAACTATGGCTACACCTTC. Encoded protein: CASSQDQTGINYGYTF.

The rearrangement uses TRBV19 and TRBJ1-1; tentative D call: TRBD1 (5 bases). The CDR3 is made up of 13 amino acids. The V gene lost 5 bases and the J gene lost 1 base, with 8 bases spanning the gap. The germline CDR1 and CDR2 sequences are LNHDA and SQIVND (reference sequence). CDR3 nucleotides: TGTGCCAGTAGTCAGGGAGGGAACACTGAAGCTTTCTTT. Translation: CASSQGGNTEAFF.

The V call is TRBV12-3 or TRBV12-4, the J call TRBJ2-7; unclear D gene. The germline V and J ends were trimmed by 2 bases and 2 bases, with 7 bases remaining between them. The CDR3 totals 13 residues. The CDR3 nucleotides read TGTGCCAGCAGTTTAAGGCAGGCCTACGAGCAGTACTTC. The encoded protein is CASSLRQAYEQYF.

This clone turned up a few times. V and J are TRBV29-1 and TRBJ1-3, with 8 bases aligning to TRBD1. The CDR3 has 19 amino acids. J gave up 0 bases and V 1 base, and 14 bases lay outside the gene matches. CDR1 and CDR2 (germline): SQVTM, ANQGSEA. CDR3 sequence (DNA): TGCAGCGTTGAAGTTTGGCCAGGGGGCGGACAGAGCTCTGGAAACACCATATATTTT. Protein product: CSVEVWPGGGQSSGNTIYF.

This chain joins TRBV19 and TRBJ1-2; 8 nucleotides align to TRBD1. Germline-derived CDR1 and CDR2 are LNHDA and SQIVND (reference sequence). J lost 3 bases, V lost 4 bases, and 10 bases had no gene match. The CDR3 extends over 16 amino acids. The CDR3 is CASSTTSRGRDYGYTF. The CDR3 bases are TGTGCCAGTAGTACCACGAGCAGGGGGCGCGACTATGGCTACACCTTC.